This T cell receptor beta chain was recovered during a study of blood T cell repertoires in COVID-19. Study-wide context: The United States, Italy and Spain were the sources of the acute and convalescent COVID-19 samples. Sources were T cells, B-cell-depleted T cells, or PBMCs; the material itself was cDNA or gDNA.

The assay was immunoSEQ multiplex PCR, and TCRdb's table has in-frame clones only and misses some. This table has around 250,000 clones, 80% to 90% appearing once. V was trimmed by 4 bases and J by 6 bases, leaving 11 bases between them. The CDR3 runs to 13 residues. Germline V gene sequence: CDR1 SGHRS, CDR2 YFSETQ. This clone occurred many times. The age range of participants was about 18 to 90 years, with residence in approximately 25 US areas. The sequenced sample was PBMCs or T cells enriched from blood (not recorded which). The source of this sequence is a woman between 45 and 65 years old who had recovered from COVID-19. The chain joins TRBV5-1 to TRBJ2-1; a weak D match, TRBD2 (6 bases). In DNA form, the CDR3 reads TGCGCCAGCAGCGAGACTAGAGGCAATGAGCAGTTCTTC. Translation: CASSETRGNEQFF.